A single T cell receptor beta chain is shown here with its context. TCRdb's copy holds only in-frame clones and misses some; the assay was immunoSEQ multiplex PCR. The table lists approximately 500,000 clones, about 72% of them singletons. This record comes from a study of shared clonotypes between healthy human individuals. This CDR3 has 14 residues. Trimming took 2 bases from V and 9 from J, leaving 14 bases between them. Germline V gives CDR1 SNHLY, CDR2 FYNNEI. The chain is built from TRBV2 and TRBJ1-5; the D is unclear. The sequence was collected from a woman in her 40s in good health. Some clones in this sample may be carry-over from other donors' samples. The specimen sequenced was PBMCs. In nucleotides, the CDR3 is TGTGCCAGCAGTGAACAGAAGGGAAGGCGGCCCCAGCATTTT. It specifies CASSEQKGRRPQHF.